This T cell receptor beta chain came from a study of blood T cell repertoires in COVID-19. About the research overall: Material from acute and convalescent COVID-19 was sourced from the United States, Italy and Spain. PBMCs, B-cell-depleted T cells, or T cells were the source of the cDNA or gDNA that made up the material.

V lost 8 bases and J lost 6, with 17 bases in between. The CDR3 is 14 residues long. CDR1 is LNHDA, CDR2 SQIVND, per germline (reference sequence). Original processing methods: Researchers report that nucleated cell counts were estimated from reference gene primer amplification. Produced via immunoSEQ multiplex PCR; TCRdb's table is partial and in-frame only. D and trimming were read from the DNA, whereas the V and J calls and clone size are those reported in that table. The sample shows 200,000 to 250,000 clones, 65% to 85% of them seen only once. This TCR was sampled from a human donor in a cohort sampled during active COVID-19. The chain is built from TRBV19 and TRBJ1-5; TRBD1 is a possible D gene (5 bases). Sequenced material: peripheral blood. The CDR3 DNA sequence: TGTGCCAGTGCCCTGAAAGGGGCTCCTCAGCCCCAGCATTTT. This sequence encodes CASALKGAPQPQHF.